The sequence of this TCR beta chain was determined in a study of OX40 agonist ivuxolimab in advanced cancers. Background on the study: One patient with hepatocellular carcinoma and two with cutaneous melanoma, three in all, had partial responses.

Germline lookup yields CDR1 MNHEY and CDR2 SMNVEV (reference sequence). CDR3 length equals 16 residues. As regards this clone: The target antigen is unknown.

Findings and limits, study-wide: No determination was made of the antigen specificity of the expanded peripheral T cells.

This table comes from immunoSEQ multiplex PCR, and its TCRdb copy is limited to in-frame clones, with some not included. The data contain about 74,000 clones, roughly 90% of them singletons. The specimen comprised CD4+ or CD8+ T cells sorted from blood, sampled in a trial of the OX40 agonist ivuxolimab. The source is an adult with an advanced solid tumor such as melanoma, head and neck, liver or kidney cancer. The rearrangement links TRBV27 to TRBJ2-5, with D tentatively TRBD1 (6 bases). The J call is doubtful: the DNA matches TRBJ2-7 better. The CDR3: CASSPRGVRSSYEQYF. The CDR3 bases are TGTGCCAGCAGTCCCAGGGGAGTTAGGTCGTCCTACGAGCAGTACTTC.